The T cell receptor (beta chain) described here comes from a study of blood T cell repertoires in COVID-19. Repertoires were generated with immunoSEQ multiplex PCR, while TCRdb's copy carries only in-frame clones and drops some. The data contain roughly 230,000 clones, 80% to 85% of them singletons. The Seattle patients joined while their infection was active and were tracked longitudinally afterward. Sequencing input: peripheral blood. This TCR derives from a woman older than 75 with COVID-19, enrolled during active disease.

CDR3 nucleotide sequence: TGTGCCAGCAGCTCGGGACAGGGGGAATATTCACCCCTCCACTTT. Protein: CASSSGQGEYSPLHF. The V and J genes are TRBV7-2 and TRBJ1-6; 11 positions match TRBD1. The junction had 4 bases not matched to a gene; V was cut back by 4 bases and J by 8 bases. Per the germline V gene, CDR1 is SGHTA and CDR2 is FQGNSA. The CDR3 covers 15 residues. The variable domain in full, completed from reference TRBV7-2 and TRBJ1-6, reads GAGVSQSPSNKVTEKGKDVELRCDPISGHTALYWYRQSLGQGLEFLIYFQGNSAPDKSGLPSDRFSAERTGGSVSTLTIQRTQQEDSAVYLCASSSGQGEYSPLHFGNGTRLTVT.